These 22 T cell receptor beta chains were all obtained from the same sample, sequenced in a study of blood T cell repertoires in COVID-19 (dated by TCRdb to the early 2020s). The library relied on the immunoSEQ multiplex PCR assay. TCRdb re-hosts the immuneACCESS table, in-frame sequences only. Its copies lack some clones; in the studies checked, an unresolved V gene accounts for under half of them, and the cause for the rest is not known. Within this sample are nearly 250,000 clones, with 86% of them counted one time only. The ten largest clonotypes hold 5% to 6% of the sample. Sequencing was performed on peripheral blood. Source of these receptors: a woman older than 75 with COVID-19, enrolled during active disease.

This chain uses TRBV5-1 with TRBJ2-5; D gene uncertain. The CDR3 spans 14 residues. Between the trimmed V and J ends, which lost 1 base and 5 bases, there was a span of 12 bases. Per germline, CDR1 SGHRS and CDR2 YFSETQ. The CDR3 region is CASSLLPSYETQYF. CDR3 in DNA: TGCGCCAGCAGCTTGCTTCCTAGTTATGAGACCCAGTACTTC.

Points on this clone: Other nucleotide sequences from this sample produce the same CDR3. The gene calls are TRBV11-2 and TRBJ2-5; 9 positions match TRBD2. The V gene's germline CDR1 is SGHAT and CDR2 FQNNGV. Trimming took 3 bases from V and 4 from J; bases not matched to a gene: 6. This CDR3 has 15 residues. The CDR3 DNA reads TGTGCCAGCAGCTTGGGGGCGGGGGGGGGAGAGACCCAGTACTTC. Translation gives CASSLGAGGGETQYF.

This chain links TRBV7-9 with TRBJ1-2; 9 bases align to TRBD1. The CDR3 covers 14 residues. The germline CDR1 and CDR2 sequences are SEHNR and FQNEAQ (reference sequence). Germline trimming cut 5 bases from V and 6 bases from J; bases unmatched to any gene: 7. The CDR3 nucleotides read TGTGCCAGCAGCCTGGGACAGGGATTAGATGGCTACACCTTC. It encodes CASSLGQGLDGYTF.

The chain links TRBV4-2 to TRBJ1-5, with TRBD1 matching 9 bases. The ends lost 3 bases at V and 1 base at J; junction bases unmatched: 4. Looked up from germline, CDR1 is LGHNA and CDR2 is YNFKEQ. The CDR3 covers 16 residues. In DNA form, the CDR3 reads TGTGCCAGCAGCCAGAATGACAGGGGGAGCAATCAGCCCCAGCATTTT. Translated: CASSQNDRGSNQPQHF.

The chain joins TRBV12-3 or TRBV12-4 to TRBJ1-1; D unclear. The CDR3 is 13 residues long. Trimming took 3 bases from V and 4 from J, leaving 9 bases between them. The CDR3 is CASSFWQATEAFF. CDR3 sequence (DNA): TGTGCCAGCAGTTTCTGGCAGGCCACTGAAGCTTTCTTT.

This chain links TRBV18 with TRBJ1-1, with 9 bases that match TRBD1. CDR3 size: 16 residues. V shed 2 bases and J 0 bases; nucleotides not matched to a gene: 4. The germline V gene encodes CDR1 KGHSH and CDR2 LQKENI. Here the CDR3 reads CASSPITGGLNTEAFF. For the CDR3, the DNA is TGTGCCAGCTCACCAATTACAGGGGGCCTGAACACTGAAGCTTTCTTT.

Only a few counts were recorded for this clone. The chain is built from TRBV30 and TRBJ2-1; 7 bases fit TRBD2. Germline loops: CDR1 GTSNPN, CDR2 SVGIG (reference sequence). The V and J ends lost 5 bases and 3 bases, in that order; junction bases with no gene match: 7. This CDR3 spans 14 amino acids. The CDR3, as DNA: TGTGCCTGGGGCGGGGCGGGGGACTACAATGAGCAGTTCTTC. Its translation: CAWGGAGDYNEQFF.

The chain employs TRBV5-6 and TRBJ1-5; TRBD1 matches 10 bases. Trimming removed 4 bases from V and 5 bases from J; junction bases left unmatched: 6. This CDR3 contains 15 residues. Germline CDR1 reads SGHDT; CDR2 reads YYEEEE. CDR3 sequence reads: CASSGTGEADQPQHF. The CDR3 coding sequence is TGTGCCAGCAGCGGGACAGGGGAGGCCGATCAGCCCCAGCATTTT.

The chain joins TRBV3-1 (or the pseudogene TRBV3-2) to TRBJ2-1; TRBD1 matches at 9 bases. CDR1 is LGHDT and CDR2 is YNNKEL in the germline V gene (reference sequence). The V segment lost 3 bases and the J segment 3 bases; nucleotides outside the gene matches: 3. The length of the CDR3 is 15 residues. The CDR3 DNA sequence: TGTGCCAGCAGCCAGATGGGACAGGGCTACAATGAGCAGTTCTTC. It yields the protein CASSQMGQGYNEQFF.

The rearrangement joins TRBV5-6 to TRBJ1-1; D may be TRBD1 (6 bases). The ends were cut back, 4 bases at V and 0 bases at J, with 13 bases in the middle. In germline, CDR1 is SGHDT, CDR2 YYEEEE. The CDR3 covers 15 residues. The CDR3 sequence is CASSPQTGMNTEAFF. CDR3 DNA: TGTGCCAGCAGCCCCCAGACAGGTATGAACACTGAAGCTTTCTTT.

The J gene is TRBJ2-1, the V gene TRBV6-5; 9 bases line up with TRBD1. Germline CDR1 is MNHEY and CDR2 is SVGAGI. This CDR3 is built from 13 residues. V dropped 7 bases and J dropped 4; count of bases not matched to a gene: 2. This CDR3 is CASNRGPYNEQFF. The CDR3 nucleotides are TGTGCCAGCAACAGGGGGCCATACAATGAGCAGTTCTTC.

The chain's CDR3 is CASSIWTAYGYTF. Here the CDR3 DNA reads TGTGCCAGTAGTATATGGACAGCCTATGGCTACACCTTC. The rearrangement links TRBV19 to TRBJ1-2; D might be TRBD1 (6 bases). CDR1 is LNHDA and CDR2 is SQIVND in the germline V gene (reference sequence). Trimming took off 2 bases at V and 4 bases at J, with 8 bases between the two ends. The CDR3 spans 13 residues.

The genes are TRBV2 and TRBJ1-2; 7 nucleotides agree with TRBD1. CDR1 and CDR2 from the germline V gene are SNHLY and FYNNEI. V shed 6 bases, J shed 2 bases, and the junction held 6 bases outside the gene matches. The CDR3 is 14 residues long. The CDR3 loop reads CASRLMDRNYGYTF. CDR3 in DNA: TGTGCCAGCAGACTAATGGACAGGAACTATGGCTACACCTTC.

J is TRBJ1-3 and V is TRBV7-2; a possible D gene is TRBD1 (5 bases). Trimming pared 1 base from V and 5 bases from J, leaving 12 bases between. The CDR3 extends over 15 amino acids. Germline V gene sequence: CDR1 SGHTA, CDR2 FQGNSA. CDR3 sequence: CASSLDGGLRNTIYF. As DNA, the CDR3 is TGTGCCAGCAGCTTAGACGGGGGTCTGAGAAACACCATATATTTT.

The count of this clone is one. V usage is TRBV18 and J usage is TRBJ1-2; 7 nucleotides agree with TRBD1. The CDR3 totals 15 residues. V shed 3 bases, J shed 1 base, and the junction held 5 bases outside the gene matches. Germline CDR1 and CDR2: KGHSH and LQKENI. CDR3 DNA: TGTGCCAGCTCACCGGCAGCAGGGGGTAACTATGGCTACACCTTC. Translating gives CASSPAAGGNYGYTF.

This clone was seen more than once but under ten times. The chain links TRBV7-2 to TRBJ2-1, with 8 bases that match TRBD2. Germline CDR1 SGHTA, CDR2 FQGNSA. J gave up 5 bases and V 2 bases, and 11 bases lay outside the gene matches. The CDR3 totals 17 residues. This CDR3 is CASSLSTASGYNNEQFF. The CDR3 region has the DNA TGTGCCAGCAGCTTAAGCACGGCTAGCGGGTATAACAATGAGCAGTTCTTC.

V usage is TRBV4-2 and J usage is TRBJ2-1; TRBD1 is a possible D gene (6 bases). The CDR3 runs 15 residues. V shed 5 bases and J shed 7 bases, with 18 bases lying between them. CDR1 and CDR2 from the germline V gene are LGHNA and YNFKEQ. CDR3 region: CASSYPGTTSNEQFF. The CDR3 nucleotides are TGTGCCAGCAGCTATCCCGGGACAACCAGTAATGAGCAGTTCTTC.

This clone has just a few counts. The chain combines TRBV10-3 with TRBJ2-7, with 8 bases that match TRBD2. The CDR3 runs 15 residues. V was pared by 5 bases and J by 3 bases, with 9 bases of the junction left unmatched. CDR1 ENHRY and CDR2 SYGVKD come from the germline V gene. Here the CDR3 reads CAISPRAGGSYEQYV. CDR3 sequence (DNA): TGTGCCATCAGTCCTCGCGCGGGGGGAAGCTACGAGCAGTACGTC.

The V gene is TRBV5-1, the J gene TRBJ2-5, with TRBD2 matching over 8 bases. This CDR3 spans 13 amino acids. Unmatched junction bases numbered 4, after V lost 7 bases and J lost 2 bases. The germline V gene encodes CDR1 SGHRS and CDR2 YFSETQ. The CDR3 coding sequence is TGCGCCAGCGAACGGGGGGGACAAGAGACCCAGTACTTC. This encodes CASERGGQETQYF.

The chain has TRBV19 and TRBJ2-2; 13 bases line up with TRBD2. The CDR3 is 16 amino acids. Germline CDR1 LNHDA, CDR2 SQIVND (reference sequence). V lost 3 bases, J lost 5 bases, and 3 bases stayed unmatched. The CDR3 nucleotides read TGTGCCAGTAGTATCCAGACTAGCGGGGGGACCGGGGAGCTGTTTTTT. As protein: CASSIQTSGGTGELFF.

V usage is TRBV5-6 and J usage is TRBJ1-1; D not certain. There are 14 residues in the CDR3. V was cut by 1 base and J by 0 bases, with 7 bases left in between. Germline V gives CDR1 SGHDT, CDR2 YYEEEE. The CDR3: CASSLSGLNTEAFF. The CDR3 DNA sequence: TGTGCCAGCAGCTTGTCGGGATTGAACACTGAAGCTTTCTTT.

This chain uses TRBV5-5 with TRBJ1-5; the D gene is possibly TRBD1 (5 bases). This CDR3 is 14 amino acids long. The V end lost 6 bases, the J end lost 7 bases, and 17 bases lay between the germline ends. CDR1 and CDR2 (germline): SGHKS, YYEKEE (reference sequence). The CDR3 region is CASNPDITPQPQHF. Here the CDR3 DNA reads TGTGCCAGCAACCCGGACATAACCCCCCAGCCCCAGCATTTT.